A single sample gave rise to the 10 T cell receptor beta chains below, sequenced in a study of blood T cell repertoires in COVID-19. Assay: immunoSEQ multiplex PCR; the TCRdb copy retains only in-frame clones and omits some. The sample records around 130,000 clones, approximately 88% being singletons. The sample comprised peripheral blood. All receptors come from a man aged 55-75 years with active or convalescent COVID-19.

The rearrangement uses TRBV25-1 and TRBJ1-3, with unresolved D. Germline lookup yields CDR1 MGHDK and CDR2 SYGVNS. Trimming cost V 2 bases and J 0 bases, with 8 bases left between them. CDR3 length: 15 residues. The CDR3 loop reads CASSEVGSSGNTIYF. The CDR3 coding sequence is TGTGCCAGCAGTGAAGTAGGGAGCTCTGGAAACACCATATATTTT.

The chain joins TRBV19 to TRBJ2-2, with 16 bases identical to TRBD2. The CDR3 runs 19 residues. V dropped 5 bases and J dropped 4; count of bases not matched to a gene: 10. The germline gives CDR1 LNHDA, CDR2 SQIVND (reference sequence). The DNA for the CDR3 is TGTGCCAGTAGTCAACAGGGACTAGCGGGAGGGTACTCCACCGGGGAGCTGTTTTTT. Translating it yields CASSQQGLAGGYSTGELFF.

This chain links TRBV14 with TRBJ1-1; weak D call: TRBD1 (6 bases). The CDR3 has 19 residues. Trimming pared 3 bases from V and 3 bases from J, leaving 26 bases between. The germline gives CDR1 SGHDN, CDR2 FVKESK. CDR3 DNA: TGTGCCAGCAGCCACAGAAGATGGGACCCCCGGGACACCTACACTGAAGCTTTCTTT. It encodes CASSHRRWDPRDTYTEAFF.

V usage is TRBV9 and J usage is TRBJ1-1; TRBD1 is a possible D gene (5 bases). V was pared by 4 bases and J by 0 bases, with 13 bases between. Per germline, CDR1 SGDLS and CDR2 YYNGEE. This CDR3 has 15 amino acids. The CDR3 protein is CASSPRQIMNTEAFF. The CDR3, as DNA: TGTGCCAGCAGCCCCAGACAGATAATGAACACTGAAGCTTTCTTT.

The chain carries TRBV2 and TRBJ1-2; 10 bases map to TRBD1. The CDR3 extends over 14 amino acids. V lost 9 bases to trimming and J lost 6 bases; unmatched junction nucleotides: 10. CDR1 is SNHLY and CDR2 is FYNNEI in the germline V gene. In DNA, the CDR3 is TGTGCCAGGAGATCCGGGACAGGGGACGATGGCTACACCTTC. Encoded protein: CARRSGTGDDGYTF.

The chain links TRBV27 to TRBJ1-2; 8 bases are shared with TRBD1. CDR3 length: 13 residues. V lost 6 bases to trimming and J lost 1 base; unmatched junction nucleotides: 1. CDR1 is MNHEY and CDR2 is SMNVEV in the germline V gene (reference sequence). CDR3 protein: CASRDRGNYGYTF. CDR3 nucleotides: TGTGCCAGCAGAGACAGGGGTAACTATGGCTACACCTTC.

J is TRBJ2-3 and V is TRBV7-6, with D perhaps TRBD2 (5 bases). The CDR3 runs 15 residues. Germline-derived CDR1 and CDR2 are SGHVS and FNYEAQ. The V end was cut by 2 bases, the J end by 0 bases, with 9 bases between. CDR3 region: CASSLSGGSTDTQYF. CDR3 nucleotide sequence: TGTGCCAGCAGCTTAAGTGGAGGAAGCACAGATACGCAGTATTTT.

This chain connects TRBV6-5 to TRBJ2-5; D gene ambiguous. CDR3 length: 15 residues. The germline gives CDR1 MNHEY, CDR2 SVGAGI. V was shortened by 4 bases and J by 4 bases, with 16 bases between the two germline ends. This CDR3 is CASSSPWVGGETQYF. CDR3 bases: TGTGCCAGCAGTTCCCCCTGGGTTGGCGGAGAGACCCAGTACTTC.

The J gene is TRBJ2-4, the V gene TRBV27; 12 bases align to TRBD2. With V trimmed by 9 bases and J by 5 bases, 11 bases remained unmatched. The CDR3 totals 16 residues. CDR1 is MNHEY and CDR2 is SMNVEV in the germline V gene (reference sequence). The CDR3 is CASRLAGEGVENIQYF. DNA of the CDR3: TGTGCCAGTAGACTAGCGGGAGAAGGTGTGGAAAACATTCAGTACTTC.

Concerning this clone: Other DNA sequences in the same sample also yield this CDR3. The gene calls are TRBV7-9 and TRBJ1-5; D perhaps matches TRBD1 (5 bases). Germline CDR1 SEHNR, CDR2 FQNEAQ (reference sequence). The V end lost 3 bases, the J end lost 5 bases, and 11 bases lay between the germline ends. This CDR3 comprises 14 residues. The CDR3: CASSLTAGDQPQHF. For the CDR3, the DNA is TGTGCCAGCAGCTTGACTGCGGGGGATCAGCCCCAGCATTTT.